This T cell receptor (beta chain) was recovered during a study of blood T cells in healthy people across ages. Alongside a J-beta primer mix, a sample-barcoded 5' primer served in a second PCR lasting 7 to 11 cycles. All cDNA molecules were each tagged by a template-switch adaptor with 12 random nucleotides. CDR3-containing paired-end reads numbering at least 2.5 million came from each sample. TCRdb independently ran MiXCR on the 5' RACE reads; one entry per CDR3 protein. The sample has 1.8 million or so distinct CDR3 sequences, 30% to 40% seen once. The study drew donors from healthy Caucasian individuals in Russia aged roughly 6 to 90. In this sample, this clonotype turned up many times. The sample comprised blood. The TCR sequence derives from a human donor in good health.

The DNA for the CDR3 is TGTGCCACCAGTGATTCCAGCACAGATACGCAGTATTTT. Encoded protein: CATSDSSTDTQYF. The rearrangement uses TRBV24-1 and TRBJ2-3; no clear D. CDR3 length: 13 residues. Trimming took off 2 bases at V and 0 bases at J, with 2 bases between the two ends. CDR1 is KGHDR and CDR2 is SFDVKD in the germline V gene.